Shown below are 19 T cell receptor beta chains from a single sample sequenced in a study of radiotherapy plus CTLA-4 blockade in lung cancer. Assay used: immunoSEQ multiplex PCR; TCRdb lists only in-frame clones, some missing. Here the sample spans more than 95,000 clones, roughly 74% being singletons. Sequenced here: peripheral blood, sampled from a patient treated with radiotherapy plus ipilimumab. These TCRs come from a human donor with non-small cell lung cancer who had a partial response to radiotherapy plus ipilimumab.

CDR3 region: CASSLGPHYEQYF. The DNA for the CDR3 is TGTGCCAGCAGCTTAGGGCCGCACTACGAGCAGTACTTC. The genes are TRBV11-3 and TRBJ2-7; D is ambiguous. Germline V gives CDR1 SGHNT, CDR2 YENEEA. This CDR3 region has 13 residues. Trimming pared 1 base from V and 3 bases from J, leaving 7 bases between. The complete variable domain, with remaining parts taken from reference TRBV11-3 and TRBJ2-7, reads EAGVVQSPRYKIIEKKQPVAFWCNPISGHNTLYWYLQNLGQGPELLIRYENEEAVDDSQLPKDRFSAERLKGVDSTLKIQPAELGDSAVYLCASSLGPHYEQYFGPGTRLTVT.

This clone was picked up one time. The rearrangement joins TRBV7-3 to TRBJ2-3; 9 bases are shared with TRBD2. After removal of 3 bases from V and 5 bases from J, the junction contained 9 bases not matched to a gene. The length of the CDR3 is 16 residues. Germline-derived CDR1 and CDR2 are SGHTA and FQGTGA. The CDR3 nucleotides are TGTGCCAGCAGCTTGGGCACGGCGGGAGGGCAAGATACGCAGTATTTT. Residues: CASSLGTAGGQDTQYF. Filled out from reference TRBV7-3 and TRBJ2-3, the complete variable domain reads GAGVSQTPSNKVTEKGKYVELRCDPISGHTALYWYRQSLGQGPEFLIYFQGTGAADDSGLPNDRFFAVRPEGSVSTLKIQRTERGDSAVYLCASSLGTAGGQDTQYFGPGTRLTVL.

The chain combines TRBV11-3 with TRBJ2-2; perhaps TRBD2 as D (7 bases). Germline V gene data show CDR1 as SGHNT and CDR2 as YENEEA. With 5 bases removed from V and 7 bases from J, the gap between germline ends came to 14 bases. This CDR3 is built from 14 residues. The chain's CDR3 is CASSRNREGGELFF. In nucleotides, the CDR3 is TGTGCCAGCAGCCGAAACAGGGAGGGCGGGGAGCTGTTTTTT.

This clone was picked up a small number of times. The chain employs TRBV10-1 and TRBJ2-6; 9 bases match TRBD1. Losses at the gene ends were 3 bases for V and 0 bases for J; bases not matched to a gene: 9. CDR1 is WNHNN, CDR2 SYGVQD, per germline (reference sequence). This CDR3 spans 19 amino acids. The CDR3 DNA sequence: TGCGCCAGCAGTGATTACTGGGACAGGGAAAACTCTGGGGCCAACGTCCTGACTTTC. Residues: CASSDYWDRENSGANVLTF.

The V and J genes are TRBV5-5 and TRBJ2-7; tentatively, D is TRBD2 (6 bases). Germline lookup yields CDR1 SGHKS and CDR2 YYEKEE (reference sequence). V lost 0 bases and J 4 bases, leaving 14 bases between the germline ends. The CDR3 has 15 residues. For the CDR3, the DNA is TGTGCCAGCAGCTTGGCGGGAGCTGAGAATTACGAGCAGTACTTC. It is translated as CASSLAGAENYEQYF.

The chain recombines TRBV6-5 with TRBJ1-3, with a weak D call TRBD1 (5 bases). CDR3 length: 15 amino acids. Germline V gene lookup returns CDR1 MNHEY and CDR2 SVGAGI. V lost 6 bases, J lost 2 bases, and 14 bases lay in between. CDR3 residues: CASSPGLQPGNTIYF. CDR3 coding DNA: TGTGCCAGCAGCCCAGGGCTTCAACCTGGAAACACCATATATTTT.

V is TRBV27 and J is TRBJ2-1; TRBD2 is a possible D gene (6 bases). The germline gives CDR1 MNHEY, CDR2 SMNVEV (reference sequence). V lost 7 bases, J lost 3 bases, and 16 bases lay in between. The CDR3 runs to 15 residues. This chain's CDR3 is CASTVQGLVYNEQFF. The CDR3 DNA reads TGTGCCAGCACCGTCCAGGGACTCGTCTACAATGAGCAGTTCTTC.

The chain recombines TRBV28 with TRBJ2-7; 8 bases align to TRBD1. Looked up from germline, CDR1 is MDHEN and CDR2 is SYDVKM. The CDR3 has 14 residues. V gave up 5 bases and J gave up 5 bases; unmatched junction bases: 8. The CDR3 DNA reads TGTGCCAGCAGTCCCCGGACAGGGAAAAACGAGCAGTACGTC. It encodes CASSPRTGKNEQYV.

This chain joins TRBV9 and TRBJ2-1; D perhaps matches TRBD1 (6 bases). Germline lookup yields CDR1 SGDLS and CDR2 YYNGEE. V was shortened by 2 bases and J by 7 bases, with 10 bases between the two germline ends. There are 13 residues in the CDR3. The CDR3 DNA sequence: TGTGCCAGCAGCGTCCGGGACAAAAATGAGCAGTTCTTC. Its protein product is CASSVRDKNEQFF.

This clone has a handful of counts. Additional DNA sequences in this sample encode the identical CDR3. The genes are TRBV6-5 and TRBJ1-5, with D unresolved. The germline V and J ends were trimmed by 6 bases and 2 bases, with 11 bases remaining between them. CDR3 length equals 14 residues. Germline CDR1 reads MNHEY; CDR2 reads SVGAGI. CDR3 in amino acids: CASSSRGGNQPQHF. In DNA, the CDR3 is TGTGCCAGCAGCTCTCGGGGAGGCAATCAGCCCCAGCATTTT.

The chain employs TRBV14 and TRBJ1-1; 7 bases line up with TRBD1. Germline CDR1 and CDR2: SGHDN and FVKESK. This CDR3 is 15 amino acids long. V was pared by 1 base and J by 6 bases, with 8 bases of the junction left unmatched. DNA for the CDR3: TGTGCCAGCAGCCAAGTTTTAGGGGGCGAGGCTGAAGCTTTCTTT. It translates to CASSQVLGGEAEAFF. The complete variable domain, with remaining parts taken from reference TRBV14 and TRBJ1-1, reads EAGVTQFPSHSVIEKGQTVTLRCDPISGHDNLYWYRRVMGKEIKFLLHFVKESKQDESGMPNNRFLAERTGGTYSTLKVQPAELEDSGVYFCASSQVLGGEAEAFFGQGTRLTVV.

The chain links TRBV19 to TRBJ1-4; TRBD1 matches 7 bases. The CDR3 totals 15 residues. Germline CDR1 is LNHDA and CDR2 is SQIVND (reference sequence). Trimming removed 5 bases from V and 4 bases from J; junction bases left unmatched: 7. CDR3 sequence: CASSSSGQYNEKLFF. As DNA, the CDR3 is TGTGCCAGTAGTTCCTCGGGACAGTATAATGAAAAACTGTTTTTT.

A few counts support this clone. The chain has TRBV30 and TRBJ2-3; 8 bases match TRBD2. Germline CDR1 and CDR2: GTSNPN and SVGIG (reference sequence). The CDR3 totals 16 residues. V gave up 0 bases and J gave up 2 bases; unmatched junction bases: 7. The CDR3 protein is CAWSVQGAGVTDTQYF. CDR3 DNA sequence: TGTGCCTGGAGTGTACAGGGAGCGGGGGTCACAGATACGCAGTATTTT.

V usage is TRBV7-9 and J usage is TRBJ2-6, with 11 nucleotides matching TRBD1. Trimming took 5 bases from V and 3 from J; bases not matched to a gene: 6. Germline CDR1 reads SEHNR; CDR2 reads FQNEAQ (reference sequence). There are 17 residues in the CDR3. CDR3 nucleotide sequence: TGTGCCAGCAGCCCGGACAGGGGGCGAAATGGGGCCAACGTCCTGACTTTC. This translates into CASSPDRGRNGANVLTF.

The V call is TRBV21-1, the J call TRBJ1-5; the table's D call TRBD1 went unverified against the DNA. TRBV21-1 is a listed pseudogene. The CDR3 covers 14 residues. The CDR3: CARGQGGGNQPQHF. The CDR3 nucleotides are TGTGCCAGAGGACAGGGAGGCGGCAATCAGCCCCAGCATTTT.

The chain recombines TRBV28 with TRBJ1-4, with D hard to call. This CDR3 has 14 amino acids. Germline CDR1 MDHEN, CDR2 SYDVKM. V was cut by 6 bases and J by 8 bases, with 16 bases left in between. CDR3 DNA sequence: TGTGCCAGCAGGGGATCGGGGATGGGGGAAAAACTGTTTTTT. This codes for CASRGSGMGEKLFF.

The rearrangement links TRBV2 to TRBJ1-4, with a tentative D call TRBD1 (6 bases). This CDR3 is 14 amino acids long. Germline-derived CDR1 and CDR2 are SNHLY and FYNNEI. V lost 6 bases to trimming and J lost 8 bases, with 16 bases between them. CDR3: CASRRSTGSEKLFF. The CDR3 DNA follows: TGTGCCAGCAGGAGATCTACAGGGAGCGAAAAACTGTTTTTT.

The V call is TRBV9, the J call TRBJ1-5, with a weak D call TRBD1 (6 bases). Trimming left V 4 bases short and J 6 bases short, with 8 bases between. This CDR3 has 12 residues. The V gene's germline CDR1 is SGDLS and CDR2 YYNGEE. The CDR3 reads CASSTGSQPQHF. CDR3 bases: TGTGCCAGCAGCACAGGGAGTCAGCCCCAGCATTTT.

This clone has just one count. The chain joins TRBV13 to TRBJ2-5; 11 nucleotides line up with TRBD2. The CDR3 covers 15 residues. V dropped 5 bases and J dropped 11; count of bases not matched to a gene: 13. Germline lookup yields CDR1 PRHDT and CDR2 FYEKMQ (reference sequence). The chain's CDR3 is CASSTLSGRASEQYF. DNA of the CDR3: TGTGCCAGCAGCACACTTAGCGGGAGGGCCTCGGAGCAGTACTTC.